This T cell receptor (beta chain) appears in the sequencing data of a study of identical twins. General observations from the study: There were fewer insertions in abundant cord blood beta clonotypes, but memory repertoires showed no such pattern. Twin pairs had excess sharing that was weaker in beta out-of-frame sequences. Models underestimated how often monozygotic twins shared out-of-frame TCR alpha.

Each CDR3 protein gets one entry after TCRdb re-called the 5' RACE reads with MiXCR. The repertoire holds fewer than 650,000 distinct CDR3 sequences, with 7% to 7.5% as singletons. The sample holds many counts of this clonotype. Its specificity is unknown. V was trimmed by 3 bases and J by 6 bases, leaving 14 bases between them. The V gene's germline CDR1 is ENHRY and CDR2 SYGVKD. CDR3 length: 15 residues. The same sample was also used in a study of yellow fever vaccine responses in identical twins.

The TCR was taken from a woman in her late teens or twenties in good health. This chain links TRBV10-3 with TRBJ2-2; either TRBD1 or TRBD2 may supply D (6 bases each). Specimen: PBMCs. CDR3 bases: TGTGCCATCAGTGATGGAGGGGGGCTCCCCGGGGAGCTGTTTTTT. Translated: CAISDGGGLPGELFF.